The 25 T cell receptor beta chains below come from one sample, sequenced in a study of blood T cell repertoires in COVID-19. The data were produced by immunoSEQ multiplex PCR, yet TCRdb's version contains in-frame clones alone and is incomplete. This sample yields tens of thousands of clones, of which approximately 90% are seen a single time; roughly 6% belongs to the top ten. The sequenced sample consisted of peripheral blood. Receptor source: a human donor in a cohort sampled during active COVID-19.

This chain joins TRBV7-8 and TRBJ2-7; 10 bases line up with TRBD1. V lost 3 bases, J lost 6 bases, and 8 bases stayed unmatched. In germline, CDR1 is SGHVS, CDR2 FQNEAQ. This CDR3 comprises 15 residues. The CDR3 loop reads CASSFSGTGVGEQYF. In DNA form, the CDR3 reads TGTGCCAGCAGCTTTTCCGGGACAGGGGTAGGCGAGCAGTACTTC.

The chain is built from TRBV19 and TRBJ1-2; TRBD1 might be the D (6 bases). Trimming removed 0 bases at V and 0 bases at J, with 11 bases between. CDR1 is LNHDA, CDR2 SQIVND, per germline (reference sequence). CDR3 length: 16 amino acids. In DNA form, the CDR3 reads TGTGCCAGTAGTATAGAGGGGACACCTTCTAACTATGGCTACACCTTC. It translates to CASSIEGTPSNYGYTF.

The chain uses TRBV6-6 and TRBJ1-1; D not certain. CDR3 length: 14 amino acids. Germline V CDR1 and CDR2: MNHNY, SVGAGI (reference sequence). Trimming took off 7 bases at V and 0 bases at J, with 12 bases between the two ends. CDR3 sequence: CASKPRNMNTEAFF. DNA for the CDR3: TGTGCCAGCAAACCCAGAAACATGAACACTGAAGCTTTCTTT.

The chain uses TRBV4-3 and TRBJ1-4; D ambiguous. This CDR3 comprises 17 residues. V was pared by 1 base and J by 0 bases, with 12 bases between. CDR1 is LGHNA and CDR2 is YSLEER in the germline V gene. As DNA, the CDR3 is TGCGCCAGCAGCCAAGTTACAGTCTCTGCAACTAATGAAAAACTGTTTTTT. This encodes CASSQVTVSATNEKLFF.

The V gene is TRBV5-1, the J gene TRBJ1-5; TRBD1 matches 7 bases. CDR1 and CDR2 from the germline V gene are SGHRS and YFSETQ. The V segment lost 0 bases and the J segment 3 bases; nucleotides outside the gene matches: 3. The CDR3 has 15 amino acids. CDR3 nucleotides: TGCGCCAGCAGCTTGGTAGGGGGCGACAATCAGCCCCAGCATTTT. It is translated as CASSLVGGDNQPQHF.

The J gene is TRBJ1-3, the V gene TRBV9, with D possibly being TRBD1 (6 bases). The length of the CDR3 is 17 residues. Germline CDR1 and CDR2: SGDLS and YYNGEE. Trimming left V 2 bases short and J 5 bases short, with 20 bases between. The CDR3 region has the DNA TGTGCCAGCAGCGTGAACAGTCCAGGGGCAGATAGAAACACCATATATTTT. This encodes CASSVNSPGADRNTIYF.

The chain has TRBV7-8 and TRBJ2-7; 10 bases agree with TRBD1. Germline V gene data show CDR1 as SGHVS and CDR2 as FQNEAQ. The trim removed 5 bases at V and 4 bases at J, leaving 5 bases unmatched. The CDR3 covers 14 residues. CDR3 sequence (DNA): TGTGCCAGCAGCCCAGGGGACAGGGGTTACGAGCAGTACTTC. This translates into CASSPGDRGYEQYF.

V is TRBV7-2 and J is TRBJ1-1, with 10 bases fitting TRBD1. The V and J ends lost 4 bases and 3 bases, in that order; junction bases with no gene match: 8. CDR1 and CDR2 from the germline V gene are SGHTA and FQGNSA. The CDR3 has 16 residues. CDR3 sequence reads: CASSWGLGTGDTEAFF. As DNA, the CDR3 is TGTGCCAGCAGCTGGGGGCTTGGGACAGGGGACACTGAAGCTTTCTTT.

V is TRBV12-3 or TRBV12-4 and J is TRBJ1-2; a possible D gene is TRBD1 (5 bases). V lost 5 bases to trimming and J lost 6 bases, with 10 bases between them. The length of the CDR3 is 12 residues. CDR3 residues: CASSLRVHGYTF. CDR3 in DNA: TGTGCCAGCAGTCTCAGGGTCCATGGCTACACCTTC.

This sequence joins TRBV10-3 and TRBJ1-1, with TRBD1 as a possible D gene (6 bases). The V and J ends lost 2 bases and 7 bases respectively, with 8 bases between them. Germline V gives CDR1 ENHRY, CDR2 SYGVKD. The CDR3 sequence is 12 residues long. The CDR3 bases are TGTGCCATCAGTGAGGGACAGAGTGAAGCTTTCTTT. Amino acids: CAISEGQSEAFF.

V is TRBV7-9 and J is TRBJ1-3; weak D call: TRBD1 (6 bases). This CDR3 has 16 amino acids. From germline, CDR1 is SEHNR and CDR2 FQNEAQ (reference sequence). The V gene lost 1 base and the J gene lost 2 bases, with 12 bases spanning the gap. The CDR3 nucleotides are TGTGCCAGCAGCTTAGTGACAGGACATACTGGAAACACCATATATTTT. It encodes CASSLVTGHTGNTIYF.

The chain couples TRBV6-2 or TRBV6-3 to TRBJ2-7; 10 bases agree with TRBD1. This CDR3 comprises 13 residues. Germline V gives CDR1 MNHEY, CDR2 SVGEGT. J gave up 7 bases and V 4 bases, and 4 bases lay outside the gene matches. The CDR3 region has the DNA TGTGCCAGCAGTTCCCAGGGACAGGGGGAGCAGTACTTC. Translated, it gives CASSSQGQGEQYF.

The chain combines TRBV7-9 with TRBJ2-1, with 8 positions matching TRBD2. V lost 2 bases and J lost 7; bases outside the gene matches: 7. The CDR3 loop spans 15 amino acids. Germline assignment: CDR1 SEHNR and CDR2 FQNEAQ (reference sequence). CDR3 sequence reads: CASSLIGGATNEQFF. The DNA for the CDR3 is TGTGCCAGCAGCTTAATCGGGGGGGCCACGAATGAGCAGTTCTTC.

The chain couples TRBV6-4 to TRBJ1-1; D gene ambiguous. Germline CDR1 reads MRHNA; CDR2 reads SNTAGT. The CDR3 consists of 13 residues. V lost 3 bases, J lost 1 base, and 6 bases lay in between. For the CDR3, the DNA is TGTGCCAGCAGTGAACAACAGAACACTGAAGCTTTCTTT. Translating gives CASSEQQNTEAFF.

The J gene is TRBJ2-3, the V gene TRBV4-2; D gene uncertain. The CDR3 sequence is 14 residues long. Germline-derived CDR1 and CDR2 are LGHNA and YNFKEQ. V lost 0 bases, J lost 1 base, and 5 bases lay in between. The CDR3 spells CASSQDGGTDTQYF. For the CDR3, the DNA is TGTGCCAGCAGCCAAGATGGAGGCACAGATACGCAGTATTTT.

The chain recombines TRBV9 with TRBJ2-1; 8 bases are a match to TRBD1. The V gene's germline CDR1 is SGDLS and CDR2 YYNGEE. The CDR3 consists of 15 residues. The V segment lost 1 base and the J segment 4 bases; nucleotides outside the gene matches: 4. CDR3 nucleotide sequence: TGTGCCAGCAGCGTACAGACAGGGGTGTACAATGAGCAGTTCTTC. Translation gives CASSVQTGVYNEQFF. Supplemented by reference TRBV9 and TRBJ2-1, the full variable domain reads DSGVTQTPKHLITATGQRVTLRCSPRSGDLSVYWYQQSLDQGLQFLIQYYNGEERAKGNILERFSAQQFPDLHSELNLSSLELGDSALYFCASSVQTGVYNEQFFGPGTRLTVL.

CDR3 sequence (DNA): TGTGCCAGCAGTTATCAGCAGGGTAGGCCCGGGGAGCTGTTTTTT. Protein product: CASSYQQGRPGELFF. The V gene is TRBV6-2 or TRBV6-3, the J gene TRBJ2-2; tentatively, D is TRBD1 (5 bases). The germline CDR1 and CDR2 sequences are MNHEY and SVGEGT. Trimming left V 3 bases short and J 6 bases short, with 14 bases between. This CDR3 is built from 15 residues.

J is TRBJ1-2 and V is TRBV29-1; no definite D call. The germline CDR1 and CDR2 sequences are SQVTM and ANQGSEA. The CDR3 has 13 amino acids. V was clipped by 7 bases and J by 2 bases, with 14 bases between them. The CDR3 region is CSAAGLRNYGYTF. The CDR3 DNA reads as TGCAGCGCCGCGGGGTTGAGGAACTATGGCTACACCTTC.

The CDR3 DNA is TGTGCCAGCTCACTTGAGCAGGGCTCGAGCAATGAGCAGTTCTTC. This codes for CASSLEQGSSNEQFF. V gene TRBV18 combines with J gene TRBJ2-1, with a possible D match to TRBD1 (5 bases). Germline CDR1 and CDR2: KGHSH and LQKENI. The V end lost 4 bases, the J end lost 6 bases, and 16 bases lay between the germline ends. This CDR3 comprises 15 residues.

The rearrangement uses TRBV12-5 and TRBJ2-5, with 8 bases that match TRBD1. This CDR3 has 13 amino acids. The J segment lost 4 bases and the V segment lost 5 bases, leaving 3 bases of the junction unmatched. Germline V CDR1 and CDR2: LGHNT, FRNRAP. The CDR3 DNA reads as TGTGCTAGTGGTCCCGGGACAGGAGAGACCCAGTACTTC. Protein: CASGPGTGETQYF.

V usage is TRBV11-2 and J usage is TRBJ2-7; tentative D call: TRBD1 (6 bases). Trimming cost V 1 base and J 3 bases, with 10 bases left between them. The CDR3 is 14 residues long. Germline CDR1 SGHAT, CDR2 FQNNGV. The CDR3 nucleotides are TGTGCCAGCAGCTTAGGACAGGCCTTCTACGAGCAGTACTTC. This translates into CASSLGQAFYEQYF.

The chain links TRBV3-1 (or the pseudogene TRBV3-2) to TRBJ2-5; the D gene is possibly TRBD2 (6 bases). CDR3 size: 16 residues. Per germline, CDR1 LGHDT and CDR2 YNNKEL (reference sequence). Deletions cut 1 base from V and 4 bases from J, with 16 bases between. Here the CDR3 DNA reads TGTGCCAGCAGCCAAGCCCCGACTAGTGCGGGAGAGACCCAGTACTTC. Translating gives CASSQAPTSAGETQYF.

The V and J genes are TRBV21-1 and TRBJ1-2; TRBD1 is the table's D call, not checked against the DNA. TRBV21-1 is a listed pseudogene. The CDR3 length is 15 residues. The chain's CDR3 is CASSSYGQGDSGYTF. In DNA, the CDR3 is TGTGCCAGCAGCAGTTATGGACAGGGAGATAGTGGCTACACCTTC.

The gene calls are TRBV6-5 and TRBJ1-2, with 11 bases lining up with TRBD1. Trimming cost V 8 bases and J 8 bases; bases outside gene matches: 10. The CDR3 contains 14 residues. Germline assignment: CDR1 MNHEY and CDR2 SVGAGI. The CDR3 loop reads CASLRGQGAGGYTF. As DNA, the CDR3 is TGTGCCAGCCTTCGCGGACAGGGGGCGGGAGGCTACACCTTC.

This clone has just one count. This chain joins TRBV7-3 and TRBJ2-3, with D possibly TRBD2 on 5 matching bases. V lost 1 base and J lost 6, with 8 bases in between. This CDR3 has 13 residues. The germline V gene has CDR1 SGHTA and CDR2 FQGTGA. DNA for the CDR3: TGTGCCAGCAGCTTAATAGGCGGGGATACGCAGTATTTT. Its protein is CASSLIGGDTQYF.